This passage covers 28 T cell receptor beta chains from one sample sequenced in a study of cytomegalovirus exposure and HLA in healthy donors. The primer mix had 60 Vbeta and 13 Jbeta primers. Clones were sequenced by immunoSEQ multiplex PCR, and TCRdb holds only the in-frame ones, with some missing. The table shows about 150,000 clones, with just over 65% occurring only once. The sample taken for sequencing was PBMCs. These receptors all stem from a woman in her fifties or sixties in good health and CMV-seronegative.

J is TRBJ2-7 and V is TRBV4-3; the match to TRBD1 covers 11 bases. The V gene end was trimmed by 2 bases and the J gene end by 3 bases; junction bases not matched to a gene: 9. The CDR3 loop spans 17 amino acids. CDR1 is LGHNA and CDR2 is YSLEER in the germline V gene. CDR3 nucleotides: TGCGCCAGCAGCCAATCTGGGGCCGGGACAGGGGGCTACGAGCAGTACTTC. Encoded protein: CASSQSGAGTGGYEQYF.

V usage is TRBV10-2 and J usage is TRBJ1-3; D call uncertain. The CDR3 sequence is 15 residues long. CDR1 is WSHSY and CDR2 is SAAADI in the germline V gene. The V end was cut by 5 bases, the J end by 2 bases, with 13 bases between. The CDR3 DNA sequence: TGCGCCAGCAGTCCCGGTTTTTCCGCTGGAAACACCATATATTTT. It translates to CASSPGFSAGNTIYF.

This CDR3 reads CASSYTGGGNTIYF. The CDR3, as DNA: TGTGCCAGCAGCTATACAGGGGGCGGAAACACCATATATTTT. The V gene is TRBV7-2, the J gene TRBJ1-3, with TRBD1 matching over 9 bases. The V gene's germline CDR1 is SGHTA and CDR2 FQGNSA. V lost 4 bases to trimming and J lost 4 bases; unmatched junction nucleotides: 2. The CDR3 is made up of 14 amino acids.

The CDR3 region is CASSYPNKNTEAFF. Written as DNA, the CDR3 is TGTGCCAGCAGCTACCCCAACAAGAACACTGAAGCTTTCTTT. The chain employs TRBV5-4 and TRBJ1-1; no firm D call. The CDR3 loop spans 14 amino acids. V lost 3 bases and J lost 1, with 10 bases in between. Germline values: CDR1 SGHNT, CDR2 YYREEE (reference sequence).

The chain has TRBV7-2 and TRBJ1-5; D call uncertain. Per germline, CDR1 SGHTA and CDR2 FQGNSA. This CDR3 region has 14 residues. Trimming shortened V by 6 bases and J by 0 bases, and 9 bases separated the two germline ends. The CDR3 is CASSRDTSNQPQHF. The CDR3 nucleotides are TGTGCCAGCAGTCGTGACACTAGCAATCAGCCCCAGCATTTT.

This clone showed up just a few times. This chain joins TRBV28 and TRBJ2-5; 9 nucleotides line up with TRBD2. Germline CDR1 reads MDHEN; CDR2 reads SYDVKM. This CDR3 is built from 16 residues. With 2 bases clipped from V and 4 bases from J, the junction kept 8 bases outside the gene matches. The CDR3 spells CASSLTGGRGLETQYF. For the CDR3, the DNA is TGTGCCAGCAGTTTAACTGGCGGGAGGGGGTTAGAGACCCAGTACTTC.

CDR3 loop: CASREQGLDEQYF. DNA of the CDR3: TGTGCCAGCAGGGAGCAGGGCCTCGACGAGCAGTACTTC. J is TRBJ2-7 and V is TRBV28; the D gene is possibly TRBD1 (5 bases). V was pared by 6 bases and J by 5 bases, with 14 bases between. Per germline, CDR1 MDHEN and CDR2 SYDVKM. The CDR3 is made up of 13 amino acids. The whole variable domain, filled in from reference TRBV28 and TRBJ2-7, reads DVKVTQSSRYLVKRTGEKVFLECVQDMDHENMFWYRQDPGLGLRLIYFSYDVKMKEKGDIPEGYSVSREKKERFSLILESASTNQTSMYLCASREQGLDEQYFGPGTRLTVT.

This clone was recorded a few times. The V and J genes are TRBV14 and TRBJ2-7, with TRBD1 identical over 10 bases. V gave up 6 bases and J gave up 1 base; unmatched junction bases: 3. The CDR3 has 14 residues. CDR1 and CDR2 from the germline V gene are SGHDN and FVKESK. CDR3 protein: CASRGQGSSYEQYF. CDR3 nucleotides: TGTGCCAGCAGGGGACAGGGGAGTTCCTACGAGCAGTACTTC. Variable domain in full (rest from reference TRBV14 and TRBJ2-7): EAGVTQFPSHSVIEKGQTVTLRCDPISGHDNLYWYRRVMGKEIKFLLHFVKESKQDESGMPNNRFLAERTGGTYSTLKVQPAELEDSGVYFCASRGQGSSYEQYFGPGTRLTVT.

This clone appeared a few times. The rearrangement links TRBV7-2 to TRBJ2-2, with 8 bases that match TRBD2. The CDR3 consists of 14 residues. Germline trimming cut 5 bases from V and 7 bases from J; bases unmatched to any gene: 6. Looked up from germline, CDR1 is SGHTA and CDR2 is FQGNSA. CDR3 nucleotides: TGTGCCAGCAGCCTGACTAGCGTTAGCGGGGAGCTGTTTTTT. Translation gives CASSLTSVSGELFF.

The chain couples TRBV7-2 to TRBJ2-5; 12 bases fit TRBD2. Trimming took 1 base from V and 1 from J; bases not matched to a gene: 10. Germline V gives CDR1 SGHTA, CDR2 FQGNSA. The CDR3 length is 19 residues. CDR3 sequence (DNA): TGTGCCAGCAGCTTAGTCGGCCCTGGACTAGCGGGGAGCCAAGAGACCCAGTACTTC. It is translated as CASSLVGPGLAGSQETQYF.

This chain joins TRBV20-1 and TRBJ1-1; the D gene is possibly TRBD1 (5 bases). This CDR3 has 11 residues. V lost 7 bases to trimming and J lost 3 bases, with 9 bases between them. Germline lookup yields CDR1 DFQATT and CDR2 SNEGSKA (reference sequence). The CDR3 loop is CSVRGDTEAFF. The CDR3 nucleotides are TGCAGTGTAAGGGGCGACACTGAAGCTTTCTTT.

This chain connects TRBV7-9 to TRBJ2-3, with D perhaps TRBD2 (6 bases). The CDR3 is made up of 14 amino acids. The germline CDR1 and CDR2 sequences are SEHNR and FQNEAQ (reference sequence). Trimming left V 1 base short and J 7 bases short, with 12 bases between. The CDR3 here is CASSLGPGGNTQYF. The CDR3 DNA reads TGTGCCAGCAGCTTAGGGCCCGGCGGGAATACGCAGTATTTT.

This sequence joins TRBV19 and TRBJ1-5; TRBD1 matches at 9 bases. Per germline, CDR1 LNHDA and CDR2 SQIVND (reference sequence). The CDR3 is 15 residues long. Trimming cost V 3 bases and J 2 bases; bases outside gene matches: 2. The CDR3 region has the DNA TGTGCCAGTAGTATCCGGACAGGGGGCAATCAGCCCCAGCATTTT. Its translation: CASSIRTGGNQPQHF.

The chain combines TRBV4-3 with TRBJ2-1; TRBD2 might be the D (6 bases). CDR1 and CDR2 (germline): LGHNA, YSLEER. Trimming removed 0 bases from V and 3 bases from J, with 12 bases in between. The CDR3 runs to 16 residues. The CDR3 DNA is TGCGCCAGCAGCCAAGATCCTGGGACTTTCTACAATGAGCAGTTCTTC. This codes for CASSQDPGTFYNEQFF.

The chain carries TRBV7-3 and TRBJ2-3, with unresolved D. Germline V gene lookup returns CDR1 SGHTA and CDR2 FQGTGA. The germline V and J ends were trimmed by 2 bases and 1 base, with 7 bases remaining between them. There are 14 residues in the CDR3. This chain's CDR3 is CASSLGHRTDTQYF. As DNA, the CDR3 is TGTGCCAGCAGCTTAGGCCACCGCACAGATACGCAGTATTTT.

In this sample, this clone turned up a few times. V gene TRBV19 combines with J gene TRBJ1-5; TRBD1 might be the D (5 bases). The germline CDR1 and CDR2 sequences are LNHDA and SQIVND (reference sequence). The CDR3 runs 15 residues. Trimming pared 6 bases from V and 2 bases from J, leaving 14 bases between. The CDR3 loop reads CASSQGSVGNQPQHF. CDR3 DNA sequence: TGTGCCAGTAGCCAGGGATCAGTAGGCAATCAGCCCCAGCATTTT.

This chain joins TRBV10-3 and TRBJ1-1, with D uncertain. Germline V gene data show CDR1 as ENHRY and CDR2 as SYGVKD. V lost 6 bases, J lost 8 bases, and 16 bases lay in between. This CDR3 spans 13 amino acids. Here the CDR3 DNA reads TGTGCCATCAGAACGCGGGAGGGTCGGGAAGCTTTCTTT. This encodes CAIRTREGREAFF.

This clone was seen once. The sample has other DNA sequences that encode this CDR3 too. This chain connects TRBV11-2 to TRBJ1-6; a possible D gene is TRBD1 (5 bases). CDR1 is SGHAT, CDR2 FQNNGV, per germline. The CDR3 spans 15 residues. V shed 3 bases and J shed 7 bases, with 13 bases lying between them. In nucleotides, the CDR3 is TGTGCCAGCAGCTTGGCCGGGGGAGGGAATTCACCCCTCCACTTT. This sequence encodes CASSLAGGGNSPLHF.

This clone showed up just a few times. In nucleotides, the CDR3 is TGTGCCAGCAGCCACAGGGGGGGGTTCGAGCAGTACTTC. As protein: CASSHRGGFEQYF. V usage is TRBV25-1 and J usage is TRBJ2-7; TRBD1 is a possible D gene (8 bases). Trimming cost V 6 bases and J 6 bases, with 15 bases left between them. This CDR3 is built from 13 residues. Per the germline V gene, CDR1 is MGHDK and CDR2 is SYGVNS.

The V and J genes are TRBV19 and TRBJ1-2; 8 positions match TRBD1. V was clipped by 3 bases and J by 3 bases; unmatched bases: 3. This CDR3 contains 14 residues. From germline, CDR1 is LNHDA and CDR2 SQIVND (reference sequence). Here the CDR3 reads CASSISDRDYGYTF. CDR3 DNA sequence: TGTGCCAGTAGTATTTCGGACAGGGACTATGGCTACACCTTC.

Here the CDR3 reads CASSLPLGNQPQHF. The CDR3 DNA is TGTGCCAGCAGCTTACCCCTCGGCAATCAGCCCCAGCATTTT. The chain carries TRBV7-8 and TRBJ1-5, with no clear D. Trimming left V 2 bases short and J 2 bases short, with 7 bases between. CDR1 and CDR2 (germline): SGHVS, FQNEAQ. CDR3 length: 14 amino acids.

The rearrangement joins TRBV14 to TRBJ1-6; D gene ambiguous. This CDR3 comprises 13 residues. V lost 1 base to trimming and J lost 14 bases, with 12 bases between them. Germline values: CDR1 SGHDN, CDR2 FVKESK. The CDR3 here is CASSQVGRLSLHF. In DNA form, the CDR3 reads TGTGCCAGCAGCCAAGTCGGTCGTCTCTCCCTCCACTTT. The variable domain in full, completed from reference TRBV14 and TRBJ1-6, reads EAGVTQFPSHSVIEKGQTVTLRCDPISGHDNLYWYRRVMGKEIKFLLHFVKESKQDESGMPNNRFLAERTGGTYSTLKVQPAELEDSGVYFCASSQVGRLSLHFGNGTRLTVT.

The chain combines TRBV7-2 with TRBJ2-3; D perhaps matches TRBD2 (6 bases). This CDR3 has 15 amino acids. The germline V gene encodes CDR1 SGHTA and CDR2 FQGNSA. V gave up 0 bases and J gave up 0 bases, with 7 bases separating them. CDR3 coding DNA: TGTGCCAGCAGCTTAGCCGGGAGAAGCACAGATACGCAGTATTTT. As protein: CASSLAGRSTDTQYF.

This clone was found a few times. Here the CDR3 reads CSVDTGIDTQYF. The CDR3 DNA sequence: TGCAGCGTTGACACAGGGATAGATACGCAGTATTTT. This chain joins TRBV29-1 and TRBJ2-3, with D perhaps matching TRBD1 (6 bases). Germline CDR1 and CDR2: SQVTM and ANQGSEA. V was shortened by 3 bases and J by 5 bases, with 9 bases between the two germline ends. This CDR3 is built from 12 residues.

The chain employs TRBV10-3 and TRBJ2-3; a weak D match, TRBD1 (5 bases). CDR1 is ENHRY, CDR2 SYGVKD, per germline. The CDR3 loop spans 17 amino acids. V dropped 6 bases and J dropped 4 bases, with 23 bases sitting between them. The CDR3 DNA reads TGTGCCATCAGGGCAGGGCCCCCCCACAGTTTTCCAGATACGCAGTATTTT. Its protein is CAIRAGPPHSFPDTQYF.

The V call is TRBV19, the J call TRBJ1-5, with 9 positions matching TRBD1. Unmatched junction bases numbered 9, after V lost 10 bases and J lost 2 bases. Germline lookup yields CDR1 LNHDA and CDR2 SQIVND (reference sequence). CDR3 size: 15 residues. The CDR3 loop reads CATGTGGMGNQPQHF. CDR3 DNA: TGTGCCACCGGCACAGGGGGCATGGGCAATCAGCCCCAGCATTTT.

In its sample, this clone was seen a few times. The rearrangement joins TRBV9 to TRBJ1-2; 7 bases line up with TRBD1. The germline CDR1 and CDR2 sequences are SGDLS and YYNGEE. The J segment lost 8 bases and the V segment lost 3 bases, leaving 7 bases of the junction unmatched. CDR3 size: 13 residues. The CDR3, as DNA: TGTGCCAGCAGCGGCGACAGGGCGGGCGGCTACACCTTC. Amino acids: CASSGDRAGGYTF.

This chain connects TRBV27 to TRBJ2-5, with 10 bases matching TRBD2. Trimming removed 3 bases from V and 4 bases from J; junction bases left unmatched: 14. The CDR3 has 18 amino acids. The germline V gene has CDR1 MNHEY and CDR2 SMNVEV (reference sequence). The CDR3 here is CASSFGQSGRGLRETQYF. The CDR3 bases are TGTGCCAGCAGTTTTGGACAGAGCGGGAGGGGCCTTAGAGAGACCCAGTACTTC.